Listed below are T cell receptor beta chains from one sample, sequenced in a study of blood T cell repertoires in COVID-19. The table came from immunoSEQ multiplex PCR; TCRdb's copy has only in-frame clones and leaves some out. Among about 250,000 clones listed, 85% were seen once. Sample: peripheral blood. The source is a man aged 45-65 years with COVID-19, enrolled during active disease. CDR3s include the opening cysteine and the closing phenylalanine or tryptophan. D genes are given only for firm matches. Clone size is not always given. Where it is, it says once, few, many or a class for expanded clones.

D,V,size,J,DNA,CDR3
TRBD1,TRBV4-1,NA,TRBJ1-4,TGCGCCAGCAGCCAAGATTGGGGACAGGGTAATGAAAAACTGTTTTTT,CASSQDWGQGNEKLFF
TRBD2,TRBV4-1,NA,TRBJ2-1,TGCGCCAGCAGCCGAGGACTAGCGGGGACGGGGGATGAGCAGTTCTTC,CASSRGLAGTGDEQFF
TRBD1,TRBV6-5,NA,TRBJ1-4,TGTGCCAGCAGTATGGGACAGGGGAAACTGTTTTTT,CASSMGQGKLFF
TRBD1,TRBV19,NA,TRBJ1-2,TGTGCCGTGAGGAGTACAGGGGGCGCGGACTATGGCTACACCTTC,CAVRSTGGADYGYTF
NA,TRBV18,NA,TRBJ2-7,TGTGCCAGCTCAAGACCAGGGGAGCTCTACGAGCAGTACTTC,CASSRPGELYEQYF
NA,TRBV5-4,few,TRBJ1-1,TGTGCCAGCAGCTACAGGAACACTGAAGCTTTCTTT,CASSYRNTEAFF
NA,TRBV2,NA,TRBJ2-5,TGTGCCACCAAACAGGGTGAGGGGGAGACCCAGTACTTC,CATKQGEGETQYF
NA,TRBV30,few,TRBJ2-1,TGTGCCTGGAGCCGATCGGACAATGAGCAGTTCTTC,CAWSRSDNEQFF
NA,TRBV2,NA,TRBJ1-1,TGTGCCAGCAGCGAGATGGACTCAGGCGGAGACACTGAAGCTTTCTTT,CASSEMDSGGDTEAFF
NA,TRBV6-5,NA,TRBJ1-5,TGTGCCAGCAGAATGGGGCAGTTCGATCAGCCCCAGCATTTT,CASRMGQFDQPQHF
TRBD1,TRBV9,NA,TRBJ1-6,TGTGCCAGCAGGGGACAGGGTATGAATTCACCCCTCCACTTT,CASRGQGMNSPLHF
NA,TRBV5-5,NA,TRBJ1-2,TGTGCCAGCAGCTTGGAATTCGGGGGGCAAAGTGGCTACACCTTC,CASSLEFGGQSGYTF
NA,TRBV5-1,NA,TRBJ2-1,TGCGCCAGCAGCTTGGGGGGGCCCGATGAGCAGTTCTTC,CASSLGGPDEQFF
NA,TRBV29-1,NA,TRBJ2-5,TGCAGCGTTGCCGGGGGGCGTCGGGAGACCCAGTACTTC,CSVAGGRRETQYF
TRBD1,TRBV5-5,NA,TRBJ1-2,TGTGCCAGCAGCCCGTACACCGGACAGGGGGTCTATGGCTACACCTTC,CASSPYTGQGVYGYTF
TRBD1,TRBV5-1,NA,TRBJ1-1,TGCGCCAGCAGCCGGACAGGGGGGAACACTGAAGCTTTCTTT,CASSRTGGNTEAFF
TRBD2,TRBV4-1,few,TRBJ2-5,TGCGCCAGCAGCCAAGATTGGCGGGGGGTCGGTGAGACCCAGTACTTC,CASSQDWRGVGETQYF
NA,TRBV27,NA,TRBJ1-5,TGTGCCAGCAGTTTATCATCGGGGGGCTCACAGCCCCAGCATTTT,CASSLSSGGSQPQHF
TRBD1,TRBV6-6,NA,TRBJ2-5,TGTGCCAGCAGGGAGACAGGGATGGTCGAGACCCAGTACTTC,CASRETGMVETQYF
TRBD2,TRBV7-9,NA,TRBJ2-7,TGTGCCAGCAGCTTAGGACTAGCGGGGGGATACGAGCAGTACTTC,CASSLGLAGGYEQYF
TRBD1,TRBV10-3,NA,TRBJ1-1,TGTGCCATCAGTAGACAGGGGGACACTGAAGCTTTCTTT,CAISRQGDTEAFF
NA,TRBV9,NA,TRBJ2-3,TGTGCCAGCAGCGTAGGCCCAGCGGACACAGATACGCAGTATTTT,CASSVGPADTDTQYF
NA,TRBV11-1,NA,TRBJ1-1,TGTGCCAGCAGCCTGACAGTTATGAACACTGAAGCTTTCTTT,CASSLTVMNTEAFF
TRBD1,TRBV5-1,NA,TRBJ1-1,TGCGCCAGCAGCCGGACAGGGATGAACACTGAAGCTTTCTTT,CASSRTGMNTEAFF
TRBD1,TRBV27,few,TRBJ1-2,TGTGCCAGCAGGCGGACAGGGGCGGACTACACCTTC,CASRRTGADYTF
NA,TRBV4-3,NA,TRBJ1-1,TGCGCCAGCAGCCAAGACTGGTCGGGGGGGTTTAGCACTGAAGCTTTCTTT,CASSQDWSGGFSTEAFF
TRBD1,TRBV7-3,NA,TRBJ2-2,TGTGCCAGCAGCTTATCCGGGACAGACAACACCGGGGAGCTGTTTTTT,CASSLSGTDNTGELFF
TRBD2,TRBV29-1,NA,TRBJ2-3,TGCAGCGTGGAGCGGGGGGGCCTCGCAGATACGCAGTATTTT,CSVERGGLADTQYF
TRBD1,TRBV6-6,few,TRBJ1-6,TGTGCCAGCATGAGGACAGGGAATTCACCCCTCCACTTT,CASMRTGNSPLHF
TRBD1,TRBV27,few,TRBJ1-1,TGTGCCAGCATCAAACAGGGGAACGCTGAAGCTTTCTTT,CASIKQGNAEAFF
TRBD2,TRBV5-5,NA,TRBJ2-7,TGTGCCAGCAGCCGGGGACTAGCGGAGAATTACGAGCAGTACTTC,CASSRGLAENYEQYF
NA,TRBV21-1,NA,TRBJ1-2,TGTGCCAGCACAAGACTTTACCGGGACAGGGGTGACTATGGCTACACCTTC,CASTRLYRDRGDYGYTF
NA,TRBV4-1,NA,TRBJ1-6,TGCGCCAGCAGCCAACGCTCCTATAATTCACCCCTCCACTTT,CASSQRSYNSPLHF
NA,TRBV24-1,few,TRBJ1-5,TGTGCCACCAGTGATTCCACGAGTCTAAACCAGCATTTT,CATSDSTSLNQHF
NA,TRBV18,NA,TRBJ1-2,TGTGCCAGCTCACCCACCCGCCAGACAGAGAGAACGAACTATGGCTACACCTTC,CASSPTRQTERTNYGYTF
NA,TRBV4-3,once,TRBJ1-2,TGCGCCAGCAGCCCGAGTGGGAGCTATGGCTACACCTTC,CASSPSGSYGYTF
TRBD1,TRBV6-5,NA,TRBJ1-1,TGTGCCAGCAGCCGACGAGGACAGGGGGCAATTGAAGCTTTCTTT,CASSRRGQGAIEAFF
NA,TRBV5-5,NA,TRBJ2-3,TGTGCCAGCAGCGCCTCTCAACAAGGGGTATGGGCAGATACGCAGTATTTT,CASSASQQGVWADTQYF
NA,TRBV5-4,few,TRBJ1-2,TGTGCCAGCAGCCCACAGACTACTAACTATGGCTACACCTTC,CASSPQTTNYGYTF
NA,TRBV7-3,NA,TRBJ2-7,TGTGCCAGCAGCTTAGGGGGCAGGGACTACGAGCAGTACTTC,CASSLGGRDYEQYF
NA,TRBV6-6,NA,TRBJ2-7,TGTGCCAGCGTCGGGGGCGAGCAGTACTTC,CASVGGEQYF
NA,TRBV19,NA,TRBJ2-5,TGTGCCAGTAGTATGATGGGCAGTCCCCAAGAGACCCAGTACTTC,CASSMMGSPQETQYF
NA,TRBV5-1,NA,TRBJ1-2,TGCGCCAGCAGCCAAAGCAACCGTGGCTACACCTTC,CASSQSNRGYTF
TRBD1,TRBV18,NA,TRBJ2-2,TGTGCCAGCTCACCAAAACAGGGGGAACGGGCCGGGGAGCTGTTTTTT,CASSPKQGERAGELFF
NA,TRBV2,NA,TRBJ1-2,TGTGCCAGCAGTGAAGCGGGGGGGGAAAGAGTCTATGGCTACACCTTC,CASSEAGGERVYGYTF
NA,TRBV5-6,NA,TRBJ2-5,TGTGCCAGCAGCCAGACCAGGGTATGCCAAGAGACCCAGTACTTC,CASSQTRVCQETQYF